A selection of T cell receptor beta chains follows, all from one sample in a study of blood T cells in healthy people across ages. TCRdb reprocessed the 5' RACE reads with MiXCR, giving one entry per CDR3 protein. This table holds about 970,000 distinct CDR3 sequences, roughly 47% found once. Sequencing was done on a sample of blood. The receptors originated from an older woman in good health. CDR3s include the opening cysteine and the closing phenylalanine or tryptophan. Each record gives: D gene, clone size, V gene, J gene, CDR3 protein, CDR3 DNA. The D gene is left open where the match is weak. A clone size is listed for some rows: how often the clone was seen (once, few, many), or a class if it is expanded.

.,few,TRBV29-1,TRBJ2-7,CSVLFRGEQYF,TGCAGCGTTCTTTTCCGGGGCGAGCAGTACTTC
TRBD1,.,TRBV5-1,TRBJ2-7,CASGTGTVFPYEQYF,TGCGCCAGCGGGACCGGGACAGTGTTTCCCTACGAGCAGTACTTC
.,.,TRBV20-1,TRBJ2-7,CSARSGQASAYEQYF,TGCAGTGCTAGGTCTGGCCAGGCTTCAGCCTACGAGCAGTACTTC
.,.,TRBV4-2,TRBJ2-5,CASSQEGRWRLGETQYF,TGTGCCAGCAGCCAAGAAGGTCGGTGGCGATTGGGTGAGACCCAGTACTTC
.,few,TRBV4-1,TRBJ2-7,CASSQKRSGETYEQYF,TGCGCCAGCAGCCAGAAAAGGTCAGGGGAGACCTACGAGCAGTACTTC
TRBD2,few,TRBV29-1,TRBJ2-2,CSVRPTSGNTGELFF,TGCAGCGTTCGTCCTACTAGCGGTAACACCGGGGAGCTGTTTTTT
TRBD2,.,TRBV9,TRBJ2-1,CASSFGTSGRYEQFF,TGTGCCAGCAGCTTCGGGACTAGCGGGAGATATGAGCAGTTCTTC
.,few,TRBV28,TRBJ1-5,CASSLQGMDQPQHF,TGTGCCAGCAGTTTGCAGGGGATGGATCAGCCCCAGCATTTT
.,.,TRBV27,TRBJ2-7,CASRVGSSYEQYF,TGTGCCAGCAGGGTGGGGAGCTCCTACGAGCAGTACTTC
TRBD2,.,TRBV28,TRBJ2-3,CASTFRTSGSMDLNTDTQYF,TGTGCCAGCACCTTCCGCACTAGCGGGAGTATGGACCTAAACACAGATACGCAGTATTTT
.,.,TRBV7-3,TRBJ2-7,CASRDISGGGYNDEQYF,TGTGCCAGCAGGGATATTTCAGGAGGCGGTTACAATGACGAGCAGTACTTC
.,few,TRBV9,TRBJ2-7,CASKEPKEGNPYEQYF,TGTGCCAGCAAAGAGCCAAAGGAGGGAAACCCCTACGAGCAGTACTTC
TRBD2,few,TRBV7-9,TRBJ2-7,CASSLATSGIREQYF,TGTGCCAGCAGCTTAGCGACTAGCGGGATCAGAGAGCAGTACTTC
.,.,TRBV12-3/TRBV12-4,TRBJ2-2,CASRVSSTGELFF,TGTGCCAGCAGAGTCTCCAGCACCGGGGAGCTGTTTTTT
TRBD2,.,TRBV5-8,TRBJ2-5,CASSMGLAGVAPQETQYF,TGTGCCAGCAGCATGGGACTAGCGGGAGTGGCCCCTCAAGAGACCCAGTACTTC
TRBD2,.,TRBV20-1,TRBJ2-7,CSAILAGAVSYEQYF,TGCAGTGCTATCCTAGCGGGAGCGGTTTCCTACGAGCAGTACTTC
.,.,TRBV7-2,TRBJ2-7,CASSLSSRQAAYEQYF,TGTGCCAGCAGCCTGAGCTCGAGACAGGCTGCATACGAGCAGTACTTC
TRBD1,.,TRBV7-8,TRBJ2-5,CASSLTGYRQETQYF,TGTGCCAGCAGCTTGACAGGGTATCGCCAAGAGACCCAGTACTTC
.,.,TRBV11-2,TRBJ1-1,CASSRAGLYTEAFF,TGTGCCAGCAGCAGGGCGGGACTTTACACTGAAGCTTTCTTT
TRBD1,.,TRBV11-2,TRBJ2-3,CASSLEGTVLLTDTQYF,TGTGCCAGCAGCTTAGAAGGGACAGTCCTTCTCACAGATACGCAGTATTTT
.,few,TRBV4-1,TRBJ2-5,CASSQESQGTPFKQYF,TGCGCCAGCAGCCAAGAGTCCCAGGGAACCCCTTTCAAGCAGTACTTC
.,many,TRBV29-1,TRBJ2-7,CSVQGSDQTWEQYF,TGCAGCGTTCAGGGTAGCGACCAAACGTGGGAGCAGTACTTC
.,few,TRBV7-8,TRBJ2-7,CASSRGADSSYEQYF,TGTGCCAGCAGCCGAGGGGCTGACAGCTCCTACGAGCAGTACTTC
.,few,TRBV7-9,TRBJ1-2,CASRTIGGEYGYTF,TGTGCCAGCAGGACTATAGGTGGAGAGTATGGCTACACCTTC
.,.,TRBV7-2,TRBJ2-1,CASSFSGSGAYNEQFF,TGTGCCAGCAGCTTCAGTGGATCTGGGGCCTACAATGAGCAGTTCTTC
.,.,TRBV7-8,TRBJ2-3,CASSFSSTSDSDTQYF,TGTGCCAGCAGCTTTTCCTCTACGAGCGATTCCGATACGCAGTATTTT
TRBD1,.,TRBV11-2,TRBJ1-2,CASSLETGGGGYTF,TGTGCCAGCAGCTTAGAAACAGGGGGTGGTGGCTACACCTTC
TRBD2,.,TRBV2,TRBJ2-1,CASSMTSGSAHVYNEQFF,TGTGCCAGCAGTATGACTAGCGGGAGCGCCCATGTATACAATGAGCAGTTCTTC
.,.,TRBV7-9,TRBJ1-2,CASSLGGHLNYGYTF,TGTGCCAGCAGCTTAGGGGGACACCTGAACTATGGCTACACCTTC
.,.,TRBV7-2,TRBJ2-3,CASSSRLTDTDTQYF,TGTGCCAGCAGCTCTCGTCTTACCGACACAGATACGCAGTATTTT
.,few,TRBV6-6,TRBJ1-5,CASSLVENQPQHF,TGTGCCAGCAGTTTGGTCGAGAATCAGCCCCAGCATTTT